The 28 T cell receptor beta chains below all came from one sample that was sequenced in a study of blood T cell repertoires in COVID-19. Using immunoSEQ multiplex PCR, the repertoire was profiled, and TCRdb retains in-frame clones only, with some absent. In the table there are about 330,000 clones, roughly 90% of which are singletons. The sequencing input was peripheral blood. The receptors come from a woman between 45 and 60 years old with active or convalescent COVID-19.

V and J are TRBV19 and TRBJ2-1; TRBD1 matches 7 bases. The CDR3 length is 15 residues. V lost 7 bases and J lost 3; bases outside the gene matches: 9. Germline V gene lookup returns CDR1 LNHDA and CDR2 SQIVND (reference sequence). CDR3 amino acids: CASIGPRQGYNEQFF. CDR3 nucleotides: TGTGCCAGTATTGGTCCGAGACAGGGCTACAATGAGCAGTTCTTC.

Notes on this clone: Germline is not matched at one junction end, which may reflect a read error. J is TRBJ2-7 and V is TRBV27; weak D call: TRBD2 (6 bases). Germline-derived CDR1 and CDR2 are MNHEY and SMNVEV (reference sequence). The CDR3 contains 12 residues. CDR3 nucleotides: TGTGCCAGCGGGGGGAAATCCTCCGAGCAGTACTTC. Amino acids: CASGGKSSEQYF.

This clone has a single count. An end of the junction does not agree with germline; a read error may underlie this. The rearrangement joins TRBV4-1 to TRBJ1-4; possible D gene TRBD1, 5 bases. CDR1 MGHRA and CDR2 YSYEKL come from the germline V gene. This CDR3 has 13 amino acids. The CDR3 coding sequence is TGCGCCAGCAGCCAAGGCGCGCCACGGGGGGTGGTTTTT. Encoded protein: CASSQGAPRGVVF.

The chain links TRBV7-2 to TRBJ2-7; 15 nucleotides line up with TRBD2. Unmatched junction bases numbered 4, after V lost 6 bases and J lost 7 bases. Germline CDR1 reads SGHTA; CDR2 reads FQGNSA. This CDR3 spans 14 amino acids. The CDR3 spells CASRLGLAGGEQYF. DNA for the CDR3: TGTGCCAGCAGACTGGGACTAGCGGGGGGAGAGCAGTACTTC.

The chain uses TRBV29-1 and TRBJ1-6; maybe TRBD1 (5 bases). The germline V gene encodes CDR1 SQVTM and CDR2 ANQGSEA. V lost 3 bases to trimming and J lost 6 bases, with 9 bases between them. There are 13 residues in the CDR3. The CDR3 protein is CSVDIGGNSPLHF. For the CDR3, the DNA is TGCAGCGTTGATATCGGGGGTAATTCACCCCTCCACTTT.

The V and J genes are TRBV4-2 and TRBJ2-1; the D gene is possibly TRBD1 (5 bases). The germline V and J ends were trimmed by 1 base and 10 bases, with 17 bases remaining between them. Germline values: CDR1 LGHNA, CDR2 YNFKEQ. The CDR3 totals 15 residues. In nucleotides, the CDR3 is TGTGCCAGCAGCCAAGGGACGGACATAAGGAACGAGCAGTTCTTC. This translates into CASSQGTDIRNEQFF.

This sequence joins TRBV4-3 and TRBJ2-1; tentative D call: TRBD1 (5 bases). Germline V gene data show CDR1 as LGHNA and CDR2 as YSLEER. This CDR3 comprises 15 residues. V lost 0 bases, J lost 3 bases, and 9 bases lay in between. CDR3 coding DNA: TGCGCCAGCAGCCAAGAAGGGGCCCTCTACAATGAGCAGTTCTTC. This gives the protein CASSQEGALYNEQFF.

J is TRBJ1-2 and V is TRBV3-1 (or the pseudogene TRBV3-2); D gene uncertain. Germline values: CDR1 LGHDT, CDR2 YNNKEL (reference sequence). V shed 2 bases and J shed 3 bases, with 7 bases lying between them. The CDR3 is 13 residues long. As DNA, the CDR3 is TGTGCCAGCAGCCAACTATCGGACTATGGCTACACCTTC. Protein sequence: CASSQLSDYGYTF.

The chain couples TRBV7-8 to TRBJ1-2; D unresolved. This CDR3 is built from 15 residues. CDR1 SGHVS and CDR2 FQNEAQ come from the germline V gene. V lost 1 base and J lost 3, with 12 bases in between. DNA of the CDR3: TGTGCCAGCAGCTTAGGAGGGTTTGGATACTATGGCTACACCTTC. It translates to CASSLGGFGYYGYTF.

The V and J genes are TRBV21-1 and TRBJ2-1; the D call TRBD2 from the table was never checked on the DNA. TRBV21-1 is designated a pseudogene. The CDR3 has 17 residues. In DNA form, the CDR3 reads TGTGCCAGCAGCAACCCTACAAGACTAGCGGGGAACAATGAGCAGTTCTTC. This sequence encodes CASSNPTRLAGNNEQFF.

This clone was counted a single time. The J gene is TRBJ1-2, the V gene TRBV7-2; a possible D gene is TRBD1 (5 bases). This CDR3 comprises 15 residues. V lost 8 bases, J lost 2 bases, and 18 bases lay in between. Germline V gene lookup returns CDR1 SGHTA and CDR2 FQGNSA. Here the CDR3 DNA reads TGTGCCAGCCGCCGGGAGGGGTCGGGGAACTATGGCTACACCTTC. This codes for CASRREGSGNYGYTF. The full variable domain, rest sourced from reference TRBV7-2 and TRBJ1-2, is GAGVSQSPSNKVTEKGKDVELRCDPISGHTALYWYRQSLGQGLEFLIYFQGNSAPDKSGLPSDRFSAERTGGSVSTLTIQRTQQEDSAVYLCASRREGSGNYGYTFGSGTRLTVV.

The chain links TRBV5-4 to TRBJ2-7; D gene unclear. V was pared by 0 bases and J by 0 bases, with 10 bases between. CDR3 length: 15 residues. CDR1 is SGHNT and CDR2 is YYREEE in the germline V gene (reference sequence). CDR3 nucleotides: TGTGCCAGCAGCTTGGAAACTGCGCCCTCCTACGAGCAGTACTTC. Protein sequence: CASSLETAPSYEQYF.

V is TRBV10-3 and J is TRBJ2-2, with 10 bases that match TRBD1. CDR3 length: 15 amino acids. The V segment lost 4 bases and the J segment 4 bases; nucleotides outside the gene matches: 3. Germline CDR1 ENHRY, CDR2 SYGVKD. The CDR3 loop reads CAISGDRGTTGELFF. The CDR3 DNA follows: TGTGCCATCAGTGGGGACAGGGGAACCACCGGGGAGCTGTTTTTT.

CDR3 in amino acids: CASSPEALQETQYF. The DNA for the CDR3 is TGTGCCAGCTCACCGGAGGCACTGCAAGAGACCCAGTACTTC. The chain joins TRBV18 to TRBJ2-5; D perhaps matches TRBD2 (5 bases). CDR3 size: 14 residues. V was pared by 3 bases and J by 2 bases, with 10 bases between. Germline V lookup: CDR1 KGHSH, CDR2 LQKENI.

The chain is built from TRBV11-3 and TRBJ2-2; 10 nucleotides align to TRBD1. CDR1 is SGHNT, CDR2 YENEEA, per germline. The CDR3 has 15 amino acids. V lost 6 bases to trimming and J lost 6 bases; unmatched junction nucleotides: 7. The CDR3 DNA is TGTGCCAGCAGGACGGACAGGGGGGGATCCGGGGAGCTGTTTTTT. Protein: CASRTDRGGSGELFF.

The chain has TRBV6-6 and TRBJ1-2, with D perhaps matching TRBD1 (5 bases). This CDR3 comprises 12 residues. V lost 6 bases and J 5 bases, leaving 10 bases between the germline ends. Per the germline V gene, CDR1 is MNHNY and CDR2 is SVGAGI (reference sequence). The CDR3 reads CASRLEGYGYTF. CDR3 DNA sequence: TGTGCCAGCAGATTGGAGGGGTATGGCTACACCTTC.

This chain connects TRBV4-3 to TRBJ2-1, with 7 positions matching TRBD1. In germline, CDR1 is LGHNA, CDR2 YSLEER. The length of the CDR3 is 15 residues. V lost 5 bases, J lost 4 bases, and 8 bases stayed unmatched. This chain's CDR3 is CASSTQGEMYNEQFF. CDR3 bases: TGCGCCAGCAGCACTCAGGGGGAAATGTACAATGAGCAGTTCTTC.

V usage is TRBV5-1 and J usage is TRBJ1-4, with D perhaps TRBD1 (6 bases). The CDR3 consists of 17 residues. Trimming shortened V by 0 bases and J by 2 bases, and 14 bases separated the two germline ends. Per germline, CDR1 SGHRS and CDR2 YFSETQ. The CDR3 reads CASSLGPGESTNEKLFF. The CDR3 nucleotides are TGCGCCAGCAGCTTGGGCCCAGGGGAGAGTACTAATGAAAAACTGTTTTTT.

The chain carries TRBV10-1 and TRBJ2-7, with D possibly TRBD1 on 5 matching bases. Looked up from germline, CDR1 is WNHNN and CDR2 is SYGVQD (reference sequence). V shed 4 bases and J shed 3 bases, with 13 bases lying between them. The CDR3 is 14 residues long. The CDR3 sequence: CASSATGSFYEQYF. DNA of the CDR3: TGCGCCAGCAGTGCCACAGGCAGCTTCTACGAGCAGTACTTC.

Notes on this clone: The sample holds other DNA sequences that translate to the same CDR3. This sequence joins TRBV27 and TRBJ1-2, with TRBD1 identical over 9 bases. This CDR3 is 13 amino acids long. With 2 bases clipped from V and 5 bases from J, the junction kept 0 bases outside the gene matches. Germline V CDR1 and CDR2: MNHEY, SMNVEV (reference sequence). CDR3 residues: CASSLGQGYGYTF. DNA of the CDR3: TGTGCCAGCAGTTTAGGACAGGGGTATGGCTACACCTTC.

The gene calls are TRBV27 and TRBJ1-3; no firm D call. V was cut by 0 bases and J by 0 bases, with 6 bases left in between. The CDR3 consists of 15 residues. Per germline, CDR1 MNHEY and CDR2 SMNVEV (reference sequence). CDR3 protein: CASSLSRGSGNTIYF. CDR3 DNA: TGTGCCAGCAGTTTATCTCGGGGCTCTGGAAACACCATATATTTT.

The chain uses TRBV4-3 and TRBJ2-5, with 10 bases that match TRBD2. J gave up 5 bases and V 0 bases, and 6 bases lay outside the gene matches. CDR3 length equals 16 residues. Germline V gene data show CDR1 as LGHNA and CDR2 as YSLEER. CDR3 region: CASSQEWLAGAETQYF. The CDR3 DNA follows: TGCGCCAGCAGCCAAGAGTGGCTAGCGGGGGCGGAGACCCAGTACTTC.

The chain has TRBV7-8 and TRBJ2-1; D is unclear. This CDR3 contains 15 residues. V was trimmed by 1 base and J by 2 bases, leaving 9 bases between them. Per germline, CDR1 SGHVS and CDR2 FQNEAQ. The CDR3 here is CASSLDPQTYNEQFF. For the CDR3, the DNA is TGTGCCAGCAGCTTAGATCCCCAGACCTACAATGAGCAGTTCTTC.

About this clone: The sample carries other DNA sequences with the same CDR3. This chain connects TRBV25-1 to TRBJ1-6, with TRBD1 as a possible D gene (6 bases). V gave up 2 bases and J gave up 7 bases, with 6 bases separating them. CDR3 length: 13 amino acids. CDR1 is MGHDK and CDR2 is SYGVNS in the germline V gene. The CDR3 here is CASSEQGNSPLHF. The DNA for the CDR3 is TGTGCCAGCAGTGAACAGGGGAATTCACCCCTCCACTTT.

The rearrangement links TRBV7-9 to TRBJ2-1; TRBD2 might be the D (6 bases). Germline CDR1 and CDR2: SEHNR and FQNEAQ (reference sequence). Trimming shortened V by 3 bases and J by 13 bases, and 13 bases separated the two germline ends. CDR3 length: 12 amino acids. The CDR3 nucleotides read TGTGCCAGCAGCTTGGAGGGTGGGCTTCAGTTCTTC. This encodes CASSLEGGLQFF.

This chain connects TRBV9 to TRBJ1-2; possible D gene TRBD1, 5 bases. In germline, CDR1 is SGDLS, CDR2 YYNGEE. V lost 0 bases and J 8 bases, leaving 17 bases between the germline ends. The CDR3 is made up of 15 amino acids. The CDR3 DNA reads TGTGCCAGCAGCGTAGATGAGAGAAGGGGCTTAGGCTACACCTTC. It encodes CASSVDERRGLGYTF. Full variable domain (missing parts from reference TRBV9 and TRBJ1-2): DSGVTQTPKHLITATGQRVTLRCSPRSGDLSVYWYQQSLDQGLQFLIQYYNGEERAKGNILERFSAQQFPDLHSELNLSSLELGDSALYFCASSVDERRGLGYTFGSGTRLTVV.

Here the CDR3 reads CASSQDRTAFF. The CDR3 coding sequence is TGTGCCAGCAGCCAGGACAGGACGGCTTTCTTT. V usage is TRBV7-6 and J usage is TRBJ1-1, with 7 bases lining up with TRBD1. CDR1 is SGHVS, CDR2 FNYEAQ, per germline. The CDR3 has 11 residues. The trim removed 5 bases at V and 11 bases at J, leaving 5 bases unmatched. The full variable domain, rest sourced from reference TRBV7-6 and TRBJ1-1, is GAGVSQSPRYKVTKRGQDVALRCDPISGHVSLYWYRQALGQGPEFLTYFNYEAQQDKSGLPNDRFSAERPEGSISTLTIQRTEQRDSAMYRCASSQDRTAFFGQGTRLTVV.

The V call is TRBV12-3 or TRBV12-4, the J call TRBJ1-2, with D uncertain. The CDR3 runs to 12 residues. V was cut by 7 bases and J by 7 bases, with 13 bases left in between. CDR3 DNA sequence: TGTGCCAGCACCAGAACAAGATCTGGCTACACCTTC. Its translation: CASTRTRSGYTF.